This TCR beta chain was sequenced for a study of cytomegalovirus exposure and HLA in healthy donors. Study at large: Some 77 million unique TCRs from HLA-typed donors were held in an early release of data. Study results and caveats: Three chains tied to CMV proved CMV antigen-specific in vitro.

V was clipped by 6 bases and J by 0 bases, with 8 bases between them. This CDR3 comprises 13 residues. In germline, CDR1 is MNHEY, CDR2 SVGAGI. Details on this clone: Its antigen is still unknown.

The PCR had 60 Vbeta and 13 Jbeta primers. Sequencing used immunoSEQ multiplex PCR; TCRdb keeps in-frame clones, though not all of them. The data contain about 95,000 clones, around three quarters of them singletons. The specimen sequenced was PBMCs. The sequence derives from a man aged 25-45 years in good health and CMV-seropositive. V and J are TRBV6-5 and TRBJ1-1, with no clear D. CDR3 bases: TGTGCCAGCAGCCGGTCCATGAACACTGAAGCTTTCTTT. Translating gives CASSRSMNTEAFF.